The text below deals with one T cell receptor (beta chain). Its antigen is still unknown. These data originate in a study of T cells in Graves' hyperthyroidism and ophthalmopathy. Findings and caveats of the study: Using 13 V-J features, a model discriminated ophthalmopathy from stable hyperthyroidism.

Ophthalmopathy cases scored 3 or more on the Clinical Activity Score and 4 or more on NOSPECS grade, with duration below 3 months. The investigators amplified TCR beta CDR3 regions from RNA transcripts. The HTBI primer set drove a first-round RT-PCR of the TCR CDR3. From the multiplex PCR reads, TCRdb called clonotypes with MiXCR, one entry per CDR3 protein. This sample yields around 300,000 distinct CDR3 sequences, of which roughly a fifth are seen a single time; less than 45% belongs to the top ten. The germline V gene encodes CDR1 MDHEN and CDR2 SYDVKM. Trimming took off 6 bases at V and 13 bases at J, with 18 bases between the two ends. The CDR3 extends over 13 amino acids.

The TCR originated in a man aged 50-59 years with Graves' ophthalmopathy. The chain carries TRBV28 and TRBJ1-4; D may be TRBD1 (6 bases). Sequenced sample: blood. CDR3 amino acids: CASRPGLQGLLFF. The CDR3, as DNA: TGTGCCAGCAGGCCGGGGCTACAGGGTTTACTGTTTTTT.